This TCR beta chain emerged from a study of pediatric ulcerative colitis. Notes on the study in general: A couple of rectal clonotypes were found only in ulcerative colitis patients, all of them.

About this clone: Its target is not known.

Blood was drawn at the time of colonoscopy. CDR1 and CDR2 (germline): SGHDT, YYEEEE. The CDR3 is made up of 17 amino acids. Trimming removed 0 bases from V and 4 bases from J, with 19 bases in between. This was a survey-level run. Each sample received Survey-level depth of up to 500,000 reads. The repertoire was sequenced with immunoSEQ multiplex PCR; TCRdb's copy has only in-frame clones and lacks some. The repertoire holds roughly 37,000 clones, with over 80% as singletons. This chain joins TRBV5-6 and TRBJ1-1, with a tentative D call TRBD1 (5 bases). The receptor comes from a girl aged 5-17 years with moderate ulcerative colitis. Specimen: blood. For the CDR3, the DNA is TGTGCCAGCAGCTTGGGGTGGGGGACCCTCGTTCTCACTGAAGCTTTCTTT. Protein sequence: CASSLGWGTLVLTEAFF. The full variable domain, rest sourced from reference TRBV5-6 and TRBJ1-1, is DAGVTQSPTHLIKTRGQQVTLRCSPKSGHDTVSWYQQALGQGPQFIFQYYEEEERQRGNFPDRFSGHQFPNYSSELNVNALLLGDSALYLCASSLGWGTLVLTEAFFGQGTRLTVV.